This passage covers 26 T cell receptor beta chains from one sample sequenced in a study of cytomegalovirus exposure and HLA in healthy donors. The PCR used 60 Vbeta and 13 Jbeta primers. TCRdb's copy holds only in-frame clones and misses some; the assay was immunoSEQ multiplex PCR. The profile shows tens of thousands of clones, around 80% of them singletons. Sample: PBMCs. These receptors all stem from a woman in her twenties or thirties in good health and CMV-seronegative.

The CDR3 region has the DNA TGCAGCGTTGTAGTCACAGGGGGGAATGAGCAGTTCTTC. Translated, it gives CSVVVTGGNEQFF. The chain has TRBV29-1 and TRBJ2-1; 8 nucleotides agree with TRBD1. V lost 4 bases to trimming and J lost 7 bases; unmatched junction nucleotides: 6. Looked up from germline, CDR1 is SQVTM and CDR2 is ANQGSEA. The CDR3 runs 13 residues.

The rearrangement uses TRBV7-7 and TRBJ2-7; a weak D match, TRBD2 (6 bases). The CDR3 covers 16 residues. Per the germline V gene, CDR1 is SSHAT and CDR2 is FNYEAQ (reference sequence). The ends were cut back, 5 bases at V and 0 bases at J, with 17 bases in the middle. This CDR3 reads CASSIGRRDSSYEQYF. CDR3 DNA: TGTGCCAGCAGCATTGGCCGCCGGGACTCCTCCTACGAGCAGTACTTC.

This chain joins TRBV6-5 and TRBJ2-7, with unresolved D. V was clipped by 2 bases and J by 2 bases, with 13 bases between them. Germline V gives CDR1 MNHEY, CDR2 SVGAGI. CDR3 length: 15 amino acids. The CDR3 DNA sequence: TGTGCCAGCAGTTACAGTTCCGGTCGTGCCTACGAGCAGTACTTC. This translates into CASSYSSGRAYEQYF.

The chain uses TRBV5-5 and TRBJ1-2, with a weak D call TRBD1 (5 bases). CDR3 length: 13 amino acids. Trimming left V 4 bases short and J 3 bases short, with 10 bases between. Germline-derived CDR1 and CDR2 are SGHKS and YYEKEE (reference sequence). CDR3 sequence: CASSRDSYYGYTF. Here the CDR3 DNA reads TGTGCCAGCAGCCGCGACAGCTACTATGGCTACACCTTC.

This clone was recorded a few times. J is TRBJ2-5 and V is TRBV10-3, with D perhaps TRBD1 (5 bases). There are 14 residues in the CDR3. V dropped 9 bases and J dropped 2 bases, with 16 bases sitting between them. CDR1 is ENHRY, CDR2 SYGVKD, per germline. CDR3 nucleotide sequence: TGTGCCATTGGATTCGACCAGGGACAAGAGACCCAGTACTTC. It is translated as CAIGFDQGQETQYF.

The V and J genes are TRBV5-6 and TRBJ1-4; D gene uncertain. Deletions cut 7 bases from V and 6 bases from J, with 13 bases between. The CDR3 consists of 13 residues. CDR1 and CDR2 from the germline V gene are SGHDT and YYEEEE. In nucleotides, the CDR3 is TGTGCCAGCCACTGGGCTTACGATGAAAAACTGTTTTTT. As protein: CASHWAYDEKLFF.

This clone is a singleton in its sample. The rearrangement joins TRBV29-1 to TRBJ2-2; D is perhaps TRBD2 (6 bases). The CDR3 is 13 amino acids. Germline loops: CDR1 SQVTM, CDR2 ANQGSEA. CDR3 coding DNA: TGCAGAGTCGGACTACCGAACACCGGGGAGCTGTTTTTT. Translated, it gives CRVGLPNTGELFF.

This chain links TRBV15 with TRBJ2-7, with D possibly being TRBD2 (6 bases). The CDR3 totals 14 residues. Germline-derived CDR1 and CDR2 are LNHNV and YYDKDF (reference sequence). V was cut by 0 bases and J by 0 bases, with 6 bases left in between. The CDR3 DNA reads TGTGCCACCAGCAGAGAGGGACTCTCCTACGAGCAGTACTTC. Translating gives CATSREGLSYEQYF. Supplemented by reference TRBV15 and TRBJ2-7, the full variable domain reads DAMVIQNPRYQVTQFGKPVTLSCSQTLNHNVMYWYQQKSSQAPKLLFHYYDKDFNNEADTPDNFQSRRPNTSFCFLDIRSPGLGDTAMYLCATSREGLSYEQYFGPGTRLTVT.

The chain is built from TRBV30 and TRBJ2-7; D is uncertain. V dropped 5 bases and J dropped 2 bases, with 10 bases sitting between them. The CDR3 length is 12 residues. The germline V gene encodes CDR1 GTSNPN and CDR2 SVGIG (reference sequence). CDR3 sequence: CAWGRSTYEQYF. In nucleotides, the CDR3 is TGTGCCTGGGGTCGTAGTACCTACGAGCAGTACTTC.

The CDR3 is CASSSAAGYVGNTEAFF. The CDR3, as DNA: TGTGCCAGCAGCTCCGCCGCAGGGTATGTTGGGAACACTGAAGCTTTCTTT. The rearrangement joins TRBV7-9 to TRBJ1-1, with a possible D match to TRBD1 (5 bases). CDR3 length: 17 amino acids. Germline V gene sequence: CDR1 SEHNR, CDR2 FQNEAQ (reference sequence). Trimming removed 4 bases at V and 1 base at J, with 19 bases between.

The chain employs TRBV30 and TRBJ1-1; 10 nucleotides line up with TRBD1. V was pared by 3 bases and J by 7 bases, with 5 bases of the junction left unmatched. The length of the CDR3 is 13 residues. Germline V lookup: CDR1 GTSNPN, CDR2 SVGIG (reference sequence). The CDR3 coding sequence is TGTGCCTGGAGCGGACAGGGGGGAAATGAAGCTTTCTTT. Amino acids: CAWSGQGGNEAFF.

V gene TRBV7-2 combines with J gene TRBJ1-1; 8 positions match TRBD1. The CDR3 loop spans 15 amino acids. Unmatched junction bases numbered 9, after V lost 5 bases and J lost 4 bases. The germline gives CDR1 SGHTA, CDR2 FQGNSA. This CDR3 reads CASSARGRGGTEAFF. For the CDR3, the DNA is TGTGCCAGCAGCGCCAGGGGGCGGGGAGGCACTGAAGCTTTCTTT.

This clone was picked up one time. The chain combines TRBV7-9 with TRBJ1-3, with D uncertain. Germline V gene sequence: CDR1 SEHNR, CDR2 FQNEAQ (reference sequence). Trimming took off 6 bases at V and 0 bases at J, with 6 bases between the two ends. The CDR3 sequence is 13 residues long. The chain's CDR3 is CASSLASGNTIYF. CDR3 sequence (DNA): TGTGCCAGCAGTCTGGCCTCTGGAAACACCATATATTTT.

The chain employs TRBV5-4 and TRBJ1-2, with 8 positions matching TRBD1. The CDR3 extends over 15 amino acids. Trimming took 1 base from V and 2 from J; bases not matched to a gene: 4. Germline V gene data show CDR1 as SGHNT and CDR2 as YYREEE (reference sequence). The CDR3 DNA reads TGTGCCAGCAGCTTGCAGGGACAGGACAACTATGGCTACACCTTC. This translates into CASSLQGQDNYGYTF.

The gene calls are TRBV30 and TRBJ1-5; perhaps TRBD1 as D (5 bases). There are 14 residues in the CDR3. Germline values: CDR1 GTSNPN, CDR2 SVGIG (reference sequence). V lost 2 bases and J 6 bases, leaving 14 bases between the germline ends. The CDR3: CAWSSDSLGQPQHF. CDR3 bases: TGTGCCTGGAGTTCCGACAGTCTAGGTCAGCCCCAGCATTTT.

The chain combines TRBV30 with TRBJ1-5; D is perhaps TRBD1 (5 bases). The ends were cut back, 1 base at V and 5 bases at J, with 15 bases in the middle. The CDR3 spans 15 residues. CDR1 GTSNPN and CDR2 SVGIG come from the germline V gene (reference sequence). Written as DNA, the CDR3 is TGTGCCTGGAGTGCAGGCGGGGGGAGGTATCAGCCCCAGCATTTT. Its protein is CAWSAGGGRYQPQHF.

Only a few counts were recorded for this clone. V usage is TRBV25-1 and J usage is TRBJ2-5; tentative D call: TRBD2 (5 bases). V lost 8 bases and J 5 bases, leaving 12 bases between the germline ends. The CDR3 contains 12 residues. Germline CDR1 reads MGHDK; CDR2 reads SYGVNS. The CDR3 reads CASGSEVETQYF. The CDR3 DNA follows: TGTGCCAGCGGGTCGGAGGTGGAGACCCAGTACTTC.

For this clone: At one boundary the junction diverges from the germline segment, which might be a read error. The chain links TRBV7-7 to TRBJ2-5, with 10 nucleotides matching TRBD2. Germline values: CDR1 SSHAT, CDR2 FNYEAQ (reference sequence). The length of the CDR3 is 15 residues. As DNA, the CDR3 is TGTGCTAGCAGCTTAGGTAGCGGGAGGTCCGAGACCCAGTACTTC. Amino acids: CASSLGSGRSETQYF.

The chain recombines TRBV7-2 with TRBJ2-5; D possibly corresponds to TRBD1 (6 bases). Germline CDR1 reads SGHTA; CDR2 reads FQGNSA. The CDR3 extends over 15 amino acids. V dropped 7 bases and J dropped 1 base, with 16 bases sitting between them. Written as DNA, the CDR3 is TGTGCCAGCATCTATACCACAGGGACCCAAGAGACCCAGTACTTC. This gives the protein CASIYTTGTQETQYF.

This chain connects TRBV6-5 to TRBJ2-5; 9 bases are a match to TRBD1. J lost 5 bases, V lost 5 bases, and 6 bases had no gene match. CDR3 length equals 14 residues. Germline CDR1 and CDR2: MNHEY and SVGAGI. This chain's CDR3 is CASSRGQGRETQYF. In nucleotides, the CDR3 is TGTGCCAGCAGTCGCGGACAGGGGAGGGAGACCCAGTACTTC.

CDR3 coding DNA: TGTGCCAGCAGTTACGGGCAGGGAAGTTACGAGCAGTACTTC. Translated: CASSYGQGSYEQYF. This chain uses TRBV6-5 with TRBJ2-7, with D maybe TRBD1 (5 bases). Trimming cost V 2 bases and J 4 bases, with 12 bases left between them. CDR1 MNHEY and CDR2 SVGAGI come from the germline V gene. The CDR3 has 14 residues.

This sequence joins TRBV7-6 and TRBJ2-5; 11 bases line up with TRBD2. The CDR3 sequence is 15 residues long. Germline values: CDR1 SGHVS, CDR2 FNYEAQ. V lost 6 bases to trimming and J lost 4 bases; unmatched junction nucleotides: 7. The CDR3 is CASSQLAGDRETQYF. The CDR3 DNA follows: TGTGCCAGCAGTCAACTAGCGGGAGATCGAGAGACCCAGTACTTC.

The chain combines TRBV2 with TRBJ1-1; 8 bases map to TRBD1. This CDR3 has 13 residues. V trimming: 5 bases; J trimming: 5 bases; junction bases outside the gene matches: 4. The germline gives CDR1 SNHLY, CDR2 FYNNEI. CDR3: CASSRTGRTEAFF. The CDR3 DNA reads as TGTGCCAGCAGTCGGACAGGGCGGACTGAAGCTTTCTTT.

This chain links TRBV27 with TRBJ1-2; possible D gene TRBD1, 5 bases. The V end was cut by 6 bases, the J end by 8 bases, with 16 bases between. CDR3 length equals 13 residues. The germline CDR1 and CDR2 sequences are MNHEY and SMNVEV (reference sequence). CDR3: CASRSDLQGGYTF. The CDR3 DNA is TGTGCCAGCAGATCGGACCTCCAGGGCGGCTACACCTTC.

The chain joins TRBV30 to TRBJ2-3, with D possibly TRBD2 on 5 matching bases. V gave up 4 bases and J gave up 5 bases, with 13 bases separating them. The CDR3 is made up of 13 amino acids. CDR1 and CDR2 from the germline V gene are GTSNPN and SVGIG (reference sequence). The CDR3 DNA is TGTGCCTGGACGAGGGTCAAGGGAGATACGCAGTATTTT. This sequence encodes CAWTRVKGDTQYF. The variable domain in full, with the rest retrieved from reference TRBV30 and TRBJ2-3, is SQTIHQWPATLVQPVGSPLSLECTVEGTSNPNLYWYRQAAGRGLQLLFYSVGIGQISSEVPQNLSASRPQDRQFILSSKKLLLSDSGFYLCAWTRVKGDTQYFGPGTRLTVL.

This clone was counted once. This rearrangement joins TRBV2 to TRBJ2-7, with 7 bases aligning to TRBD1. The CDR3 spans 14 residues. J was trimmed by 2 bases and V by 4 bases; bases with no gene match: 5. Looked up from germline, CDR1 is SNHLY and CDR2 is FYNNEI. The CDR3 sequence is CASSVEQGTYEQYF. The DNA for the CDR3 is TGTGCCAGCAGTGTTGAACAGGGGACCTACGAGCAGTACTTC.